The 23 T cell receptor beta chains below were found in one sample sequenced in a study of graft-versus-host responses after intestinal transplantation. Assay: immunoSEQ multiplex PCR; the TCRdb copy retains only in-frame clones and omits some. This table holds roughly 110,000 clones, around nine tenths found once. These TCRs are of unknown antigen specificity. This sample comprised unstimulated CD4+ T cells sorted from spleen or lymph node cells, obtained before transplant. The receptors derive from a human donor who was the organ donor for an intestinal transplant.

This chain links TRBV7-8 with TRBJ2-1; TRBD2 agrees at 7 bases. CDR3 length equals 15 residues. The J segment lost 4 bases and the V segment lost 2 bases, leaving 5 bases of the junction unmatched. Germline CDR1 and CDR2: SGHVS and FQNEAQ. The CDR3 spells CASSLSSGYYNEQFF. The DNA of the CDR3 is TGTGCCAGCAGCTTATCTAGCGGATATTACAATGAGCAGTTCTTC. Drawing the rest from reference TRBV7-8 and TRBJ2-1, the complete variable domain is GAGVSQSPRYKVAKRGQDVALRCDPISGHVSLFWYQQALGQGPEFLTYFQNEAQLDKSGLPSDRFFAERPEGSVSTLKIQRTQQEDSAVYLCASSLSSGYYNEQFFGPGTRLTVL.

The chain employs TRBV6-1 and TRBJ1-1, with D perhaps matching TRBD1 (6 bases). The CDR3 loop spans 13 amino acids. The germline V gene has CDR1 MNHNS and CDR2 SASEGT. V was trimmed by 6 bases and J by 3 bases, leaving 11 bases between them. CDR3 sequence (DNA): TGTGCCAGCAGCAGGAGACAGGACACTGAAGCTTTCTTT. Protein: CASSRRQDTEAFF.

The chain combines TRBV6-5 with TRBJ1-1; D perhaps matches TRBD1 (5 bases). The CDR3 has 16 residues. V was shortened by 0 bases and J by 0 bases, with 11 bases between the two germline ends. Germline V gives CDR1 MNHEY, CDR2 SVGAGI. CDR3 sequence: CASSYSRQTMNTEAFF. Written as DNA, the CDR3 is TGTGCCAGCAGTTACTCTAGACAGACCATGAACACTGAAGCTTTCTTT.

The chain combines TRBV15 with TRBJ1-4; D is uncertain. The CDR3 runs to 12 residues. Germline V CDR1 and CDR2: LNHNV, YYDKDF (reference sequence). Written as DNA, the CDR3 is TGTGCGACGTCCGCGTTAAATGAAAAACTGTTTTTT. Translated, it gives CATSALNEKLFF.

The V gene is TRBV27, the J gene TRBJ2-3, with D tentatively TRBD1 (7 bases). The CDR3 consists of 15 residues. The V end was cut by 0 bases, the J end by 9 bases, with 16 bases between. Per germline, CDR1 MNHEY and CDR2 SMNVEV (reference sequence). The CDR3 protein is CASSLSWQGGDTQYF. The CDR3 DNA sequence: TGTGCCAGCAGTTTATCGTGGCAGGGGGGAGACACGCAGTATTTT.

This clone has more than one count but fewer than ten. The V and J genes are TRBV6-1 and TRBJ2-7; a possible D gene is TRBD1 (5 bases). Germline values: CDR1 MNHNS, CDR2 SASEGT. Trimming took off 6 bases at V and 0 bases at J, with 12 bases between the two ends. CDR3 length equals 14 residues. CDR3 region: CASRQGLSSYEQYF. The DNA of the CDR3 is TGTGCCAGCAGGCAGGGATTAAGCTCCTACGAGCAGTACTTC.

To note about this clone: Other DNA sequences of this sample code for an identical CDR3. The CDR3 coding sequence is TGTGCCACCAGCAGAGGGTTAGAAGATACGCAGTATTTT. It yields the protein CATSRGLEDTQYF. This sequence joins TRBV15 and TRBJ2-3, with D unclear. The CDR3 spans 13 residues. The germline V gene encodes CDR1 LNHNV and CDR2 YYDKDF (reference sequence). V was pared by 1 base and J by 5 bases, with 7 bases between.

In DNA, the CDR3 is TGTGCCATCAGTCCTCCGGCAGGACAGGGTAACACTGAAGCTTTCTTT. The encoded protein is CAISPPAGQGNTEAFF. V and J are TRBV10-3 and TRBJ1-1; 8 bases are a match to TRBD1. CDR1 ENHRY and CDR2 SYGVKD come from the germline V gene. The V and J ends lost 5 bases and 2 bases, in that order; junction bases with no gene match: 10. The CDR3 consists of 16 residues.

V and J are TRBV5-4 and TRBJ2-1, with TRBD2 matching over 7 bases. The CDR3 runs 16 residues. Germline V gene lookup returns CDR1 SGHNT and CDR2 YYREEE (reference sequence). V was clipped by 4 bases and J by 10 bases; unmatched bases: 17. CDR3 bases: TGTGCCAGCAGCCTCGACTTAGCGGGCCCACCGCCCGAGCAGTTCTTC. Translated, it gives CASSLDLAGPPPEQFF.

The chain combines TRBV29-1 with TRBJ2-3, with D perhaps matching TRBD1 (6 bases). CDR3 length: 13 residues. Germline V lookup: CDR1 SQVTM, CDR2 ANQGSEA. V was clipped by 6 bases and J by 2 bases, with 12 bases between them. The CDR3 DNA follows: TGCAGCGTGGCAGGGGTACTCACAGATACGCAGTATTTT. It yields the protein CSVAGVLTDTQYF.

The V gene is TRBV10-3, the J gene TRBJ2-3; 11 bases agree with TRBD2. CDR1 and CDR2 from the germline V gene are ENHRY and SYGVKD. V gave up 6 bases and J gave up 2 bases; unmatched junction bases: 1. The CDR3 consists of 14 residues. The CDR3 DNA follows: TGTGCCATCAGGGGACTAGCGGTCACAGATACGCAGTATTTT. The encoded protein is CAIRGLAVTDTQYF.

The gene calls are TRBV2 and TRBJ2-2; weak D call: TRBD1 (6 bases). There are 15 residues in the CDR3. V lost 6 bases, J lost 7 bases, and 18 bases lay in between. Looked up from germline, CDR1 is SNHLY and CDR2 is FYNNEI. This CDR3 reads CASSPTRTVIGELFF. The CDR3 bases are TGTGCCAGCAGCCCCACCCGGACAGTGATCGGGGAGCTGTTTTTT.

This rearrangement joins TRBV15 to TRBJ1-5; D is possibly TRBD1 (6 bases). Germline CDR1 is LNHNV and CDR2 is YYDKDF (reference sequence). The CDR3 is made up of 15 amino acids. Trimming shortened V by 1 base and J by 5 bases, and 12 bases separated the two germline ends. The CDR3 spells CATSRGGGIYQPQHF. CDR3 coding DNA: TGTGCCACCAGCAGAGGAGGGGGGATCTATCAGCCCCAGCATTTT.

The CDR3 DNA sequence: TGTGCCAGCAGCACACGAAGGCGGGCAGGCGGAAACACCATATATTTT. Its translation: CASSTRRRAGGNTIYF. The chain has TRBV11-3 and TRBJ1-3; no clear D gene. The germline V gene has CDR1 SGHNT and CDR2 YENEEA. V lost 5 bases to trimming and J lost 4 bases, with 18 bases between them. The CDR3 sequence is 16 residues long. Supplemented by reference TRBV11-3 and TRBJ1-3, the full variable domain reads EAGVVQSPRYKIIEKKQPVAFWCNPISGHNTLYWYLQNLGQGPELLIRYENEEAVDDSQLPKDRFSAERLKGVDSTLKIQPAELGDSAVYLCASSTRRRAGGNTIYFGEGSWLTVV.

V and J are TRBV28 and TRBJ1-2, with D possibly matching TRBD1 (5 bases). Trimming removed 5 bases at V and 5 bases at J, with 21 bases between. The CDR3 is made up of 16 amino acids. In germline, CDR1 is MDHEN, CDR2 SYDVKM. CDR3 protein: CASSTPGLPRGYGYTF. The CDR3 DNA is TGTGCCAGCAGTACCCCGGGACTACCAAGAGGGTATGGCTACACCTTC.

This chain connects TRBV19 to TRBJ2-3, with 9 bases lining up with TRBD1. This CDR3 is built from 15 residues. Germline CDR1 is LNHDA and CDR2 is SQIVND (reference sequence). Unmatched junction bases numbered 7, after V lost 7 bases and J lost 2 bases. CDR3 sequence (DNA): TGTGCCAGTACCTCCGGGACAGGGAACACAGATACGCAGTATTTT. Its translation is CASTSGTGNTDTQYF.

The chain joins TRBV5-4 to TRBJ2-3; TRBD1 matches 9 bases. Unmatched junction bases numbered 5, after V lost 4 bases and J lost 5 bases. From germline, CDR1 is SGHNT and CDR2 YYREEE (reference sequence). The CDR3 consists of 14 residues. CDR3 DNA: TGTGCCAGCAGCAGCCGGACAGGGGAAGATACGCAGTATTTT. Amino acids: CASSSRTGEDTQYF. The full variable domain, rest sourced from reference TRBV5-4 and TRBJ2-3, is ETGVTQSPTHLIKTRGQQVTLRCSSQSGHNTVSWYQQALGQGPQFIFQYYREEENGRGNFPPRFSGLQFPNYSSELNVNALELDDSALYLCASSSRTGEDTQYFGPGTRLTVL.

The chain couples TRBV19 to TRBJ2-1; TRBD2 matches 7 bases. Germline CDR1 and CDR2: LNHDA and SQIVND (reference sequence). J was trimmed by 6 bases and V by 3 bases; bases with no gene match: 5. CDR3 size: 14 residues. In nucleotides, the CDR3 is TGTGCCAGTAGTATGAGACTAGCTCTCAATGAGCAGTTCTTC. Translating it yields CASSMRLALNEQFF.

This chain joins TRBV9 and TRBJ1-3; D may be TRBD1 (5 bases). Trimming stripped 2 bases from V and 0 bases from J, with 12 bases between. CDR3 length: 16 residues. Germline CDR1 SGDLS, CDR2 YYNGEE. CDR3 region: CASSVGTANSGNTIYF. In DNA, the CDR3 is TGTGCCAGCAGCGTCGGGACGGCTAACTCTGGAAACACCATATATTTT.

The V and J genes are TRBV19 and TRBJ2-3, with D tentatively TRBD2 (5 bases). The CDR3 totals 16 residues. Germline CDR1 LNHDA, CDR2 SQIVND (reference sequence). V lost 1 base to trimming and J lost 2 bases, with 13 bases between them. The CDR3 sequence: CASSIAAAEATDTQYF. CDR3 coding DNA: TGTGCCAGTAGTATAGCTGCAGCGGAGGCCACAGATACGCAGTATTTT.

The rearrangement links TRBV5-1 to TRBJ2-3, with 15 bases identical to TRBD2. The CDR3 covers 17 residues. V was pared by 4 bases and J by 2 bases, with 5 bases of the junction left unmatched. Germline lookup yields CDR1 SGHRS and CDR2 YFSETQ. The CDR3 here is CASSTGLAGGITDTQYF. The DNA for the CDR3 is TGCGCCAGCAGCACGGGACTAGCGGGAGGAATCACAGATACGCAGTATTTT.

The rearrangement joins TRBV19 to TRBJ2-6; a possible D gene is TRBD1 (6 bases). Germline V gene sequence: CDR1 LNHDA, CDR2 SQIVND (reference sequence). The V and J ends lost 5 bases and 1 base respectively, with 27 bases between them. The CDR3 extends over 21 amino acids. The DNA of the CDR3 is TGTGCCAGTAGTCCAAAATCCCAATGGACAGCGTGGGCTTCTGGGGCCAACGTCCTGACTTTC. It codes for CASSPKSQWTAWASGANVLTF.

In DNA form, the CDR3 reads TGTGCCAGCAGCTTGGGGGGAGTGATGGGAGATACGCAGTATTTT. Translating gives CASSLGGVMGDTQYF. The rearrangement joins TRBV5-6 to TRBJ2-3; D possibly corresponds to TRBD2 (5 bases). CDR3 length: 15 residues. The germline CDR1 and CDR2 sequences are SGHDT and YYEEEE. With 0 bases removed from V and 5 bases from J, the gap between germline ends came to 13 bases.